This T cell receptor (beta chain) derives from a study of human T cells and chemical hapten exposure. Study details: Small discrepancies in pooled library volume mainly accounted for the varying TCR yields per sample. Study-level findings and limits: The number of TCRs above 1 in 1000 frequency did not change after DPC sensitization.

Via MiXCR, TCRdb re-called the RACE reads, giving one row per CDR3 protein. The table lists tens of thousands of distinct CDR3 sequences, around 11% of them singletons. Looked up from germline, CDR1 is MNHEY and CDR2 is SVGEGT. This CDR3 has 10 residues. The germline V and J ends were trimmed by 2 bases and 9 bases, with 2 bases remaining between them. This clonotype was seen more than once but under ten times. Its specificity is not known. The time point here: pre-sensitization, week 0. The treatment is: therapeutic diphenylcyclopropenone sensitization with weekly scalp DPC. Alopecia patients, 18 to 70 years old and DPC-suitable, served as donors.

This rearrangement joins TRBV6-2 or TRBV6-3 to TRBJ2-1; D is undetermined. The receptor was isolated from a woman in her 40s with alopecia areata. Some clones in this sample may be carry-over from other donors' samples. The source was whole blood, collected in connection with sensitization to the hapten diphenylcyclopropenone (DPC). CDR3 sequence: CASSYGEQFF. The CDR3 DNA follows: TGTGCCAGCAGTTACGGTGAGCAGTTCTTC.